This T cell receptor beta chain was captured in a study of Graves' ophthalmopathy and Graves' hyperthyroidism (dated by TCRdb to the late 2010s). With regard to the full study: Peripheral blood was collected at initial diagnosis, before any treatment. The study used signatures of the TCR beta repertoire to tell Graves' ophthalmopathy apart from Graves' hyperthyroidism and to predict which patients would progress to ophthalmopathy. To explore V-J signatures distinguishing ophthalmopathy from hyperthyroidism, a discovery set of 100 patients (about 44 ophthalmopathy, roughly 55 stable hyperthyroidism) was enrolled. In total, 135 blood samples were TCR-sequenced: fewer than 50 ophthalmopathy, under 80 hyperthyroidism and roughly 17 hyperthyroidism-to-ophthalmopathy patients. An independent validation cohort comprised about 20 hyperthyroidism patients and about 16 patients who later progressed from hyperthyroidism to ophthalmopathy. Once sampling was done, hyperthyroidism patients were given methimazole at a starting dose of 30 mg daily, while ophthalmopathy patients were given high-dose intravenous methylprednisolone. The 100 discovery patients were randomly split 7:3 into training and test sets. In about six hyperthyroidism patients, the T-cell repertoire of thyroid tissue was compared with the T-cell repertoire of blood. Study-wide findings and limitations: In cross-validation, the 13-signature model distinguished ophthalmopathy from stable hyperthyroidism with approximately 88% sensitivity and approximately 81% specificity, and in the test set the corresponding values were around 78% and 73%. Most of the expanded thyroid clonotypes with a frequency above 0.001 were also detected in blood, and it was suggested that the thyroid immune response may be reflected by blood repertoires. Sample size was not predetermined statistically, and investigators were not blinded to group allocation. In validation, the model predicted ophthalmopathy progression with about 71% sensitivity and less than 80% specificity; around twelve predicted patients were CT-confirmed with GO in a median of approximately six months.

For repertoire sequencing, the TCR beta CDR3 regions were amplified from RNA transcripts. The first round was an RT-PCR using HTBI primers with the Qiagen OneStep RT-PCR kit, and this first round was followed by a second-round multiplex PCR, then size selection and purification. Sequencing of the libraries was carried out on an Illumina HiSeq2000 in paired-end mode with 100 bp reads. Per the original workflow: SOAPnuke was used to process the reads, removing any read that contained adapters or uncalled bases, had a mean Phred below 15, or lacked an exact match to the constant primer or identifier. COPE v1.2.5 was used to merge the high-quality paired reads. Each unique nucleotide sequence was treated as a clonotype, and MiTCR v1.1 was used to align the clonotypes to the IMGT TRB V, D and J references. Only V-J combinations with frequency above 0.0001 were analysed, covering around 99% of repertoires. For each V-J combination, a TCR clonal expansion and chaos score was defined as the ratio of F50 clonal expansion to chaos observed in the TCRdist matrix. Welch's t-statistics and random forest were used to reduce features to 13 V-J combinations, which were fed into a naive Bayes classifier. The Morisita-Horn index was used to measure how similar the thyroid and blood repertoires were. TCRdb reanalyzed the raw reads on its own, using fastp at Q25 for trimming and MiXCR for clone calling, and kept in-frame beta chains. Here each entry gathers all rows of one CDR3 protein and keeps the most common genes and DNA. TCRdb, not the original authors, processed these V and J calls. The sample contains hundreds of thousands of distinct CDR3 sequences, 13% to 15% of them found a single time. Roughly 9.8% of the sample is taken by the ten largest.

The ophthalmopathy patients had moderately to severely active disease, with a Clinical Activity Score of 3 or higher, a NOSPECS grade of 4 or higher, and a disease duration of less than 3 months. Patients were excluded if they had other autoimmune diseases, uncontrolled infections, pregnancy or lactation. Diagnosis relied on clinical symptoms, serum thyroxine, TRAb, thyroid ultrasound and orbital computed tomography. Ficoll-Paque density gradient centrifugation was used to isolate PBMCs from 9.5 to 10 ml of fresh peripheral blood. Total RNA was extracted with Trizol reagent and quality-checked on an Agilent 2100 Bioanalyzer. This clonotype has just a few counts. Which antigen it targets is not known. Per-nucleotide qualities are absent, and no much larger clonotype sits a single base away. Material: blood. The receptor was isolated from a woman between 25 and 40 years old with Graves' ophthalmopathy. Donor details come from another sample of the same person, matched by shared clones.

CDR3 protein: CASSYGISGNTIYF. The DNA reads TGTGCCAGCAGTTACGGAATCTCTGGAAACACCATATATTTT. This chain joins TRBV12-3 or TRBV12-4 to TRBJ1-3; the D gene cannot be resolved reliably. Deletion took 4 bases off V and 0 bases off J, with a span of 7 bases between the germline ends. The CDR3, from cysteine to phenylalanine, totals 14 residues. This entry keeps only the CDR3 DNA: 42 bases, framed from base 1.